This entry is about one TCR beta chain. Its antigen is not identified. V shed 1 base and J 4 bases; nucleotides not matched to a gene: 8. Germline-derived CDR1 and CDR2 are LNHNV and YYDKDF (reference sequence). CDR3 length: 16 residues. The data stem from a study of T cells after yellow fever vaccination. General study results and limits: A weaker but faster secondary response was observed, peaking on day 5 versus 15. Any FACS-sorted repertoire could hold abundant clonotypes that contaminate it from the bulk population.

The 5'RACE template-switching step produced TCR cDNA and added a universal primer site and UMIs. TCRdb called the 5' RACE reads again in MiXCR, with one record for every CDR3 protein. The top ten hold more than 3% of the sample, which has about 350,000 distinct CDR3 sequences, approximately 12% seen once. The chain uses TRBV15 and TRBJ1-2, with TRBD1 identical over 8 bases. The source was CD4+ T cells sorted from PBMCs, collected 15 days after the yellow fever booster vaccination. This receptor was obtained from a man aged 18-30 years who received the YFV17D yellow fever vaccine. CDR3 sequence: CATSRAWTGLGYGYTF. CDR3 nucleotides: TGTGCCACCAGCAGAGCTTGGACAGGGCTGGGCTATGGCTACACCTTC.